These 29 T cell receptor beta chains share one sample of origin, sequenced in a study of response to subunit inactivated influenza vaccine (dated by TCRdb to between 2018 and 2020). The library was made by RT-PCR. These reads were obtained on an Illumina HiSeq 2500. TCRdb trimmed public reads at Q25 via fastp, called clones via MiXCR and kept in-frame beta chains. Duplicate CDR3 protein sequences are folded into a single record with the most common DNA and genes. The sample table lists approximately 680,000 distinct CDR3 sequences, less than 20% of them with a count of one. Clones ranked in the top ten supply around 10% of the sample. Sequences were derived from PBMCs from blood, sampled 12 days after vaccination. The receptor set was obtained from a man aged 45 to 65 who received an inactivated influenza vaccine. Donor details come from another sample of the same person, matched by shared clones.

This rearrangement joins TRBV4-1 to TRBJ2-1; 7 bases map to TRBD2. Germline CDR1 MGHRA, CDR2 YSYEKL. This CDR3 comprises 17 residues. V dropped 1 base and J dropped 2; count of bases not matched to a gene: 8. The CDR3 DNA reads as TGCGCCAGCAGCCAAGGGGGGGGTGGAGAGACCTACAATGAGCAGTTCTTC. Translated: CASSQGGGGETYNEQFF.

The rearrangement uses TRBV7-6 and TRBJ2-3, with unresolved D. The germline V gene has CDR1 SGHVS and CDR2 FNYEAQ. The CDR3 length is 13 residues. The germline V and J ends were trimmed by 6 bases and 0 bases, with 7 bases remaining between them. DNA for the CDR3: TGTGCCAGCAGACACACTAGCACAGATACGCAGTATTTT. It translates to CASRHTSTDTQYF.

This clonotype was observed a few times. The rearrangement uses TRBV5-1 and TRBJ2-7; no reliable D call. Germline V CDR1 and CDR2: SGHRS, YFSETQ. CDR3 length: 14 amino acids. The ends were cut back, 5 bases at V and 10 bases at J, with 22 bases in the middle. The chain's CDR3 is CASSQGSGLPDQYF. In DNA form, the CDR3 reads TGCGCCAGCAGTCAAGGCAGTGGGTTGCCTGATCAGTACTTC.

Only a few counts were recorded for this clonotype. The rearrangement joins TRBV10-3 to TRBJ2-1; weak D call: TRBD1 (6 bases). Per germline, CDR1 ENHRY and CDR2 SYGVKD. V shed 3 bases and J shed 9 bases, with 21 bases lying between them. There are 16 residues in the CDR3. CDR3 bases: TGTGCCATCAGTGACAAGTCAAGGGGGAGTATCGGTGAGCAGTTCTTC. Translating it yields CAISDKSRGSIGEQFF.

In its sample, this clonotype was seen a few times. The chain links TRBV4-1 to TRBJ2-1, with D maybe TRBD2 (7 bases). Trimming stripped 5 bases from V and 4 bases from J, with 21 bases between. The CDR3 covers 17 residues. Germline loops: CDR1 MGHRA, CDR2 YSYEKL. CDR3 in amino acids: CASSVQIGGARYNEQFF. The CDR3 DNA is TGCGCCAGCAGCGTGCAAATTGGGGGGGCCAGGTACAATGAGCAGTTCTTC.

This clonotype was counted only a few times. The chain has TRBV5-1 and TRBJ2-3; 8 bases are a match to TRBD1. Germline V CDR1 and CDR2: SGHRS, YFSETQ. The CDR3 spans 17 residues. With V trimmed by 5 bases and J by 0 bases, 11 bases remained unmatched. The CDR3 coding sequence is TGCGCCAGCAGGGGCAGGGGGCGCTTAACTAGCACAGATACGCAGTATTTT. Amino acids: CASRGRGRLTSTDTQYF.

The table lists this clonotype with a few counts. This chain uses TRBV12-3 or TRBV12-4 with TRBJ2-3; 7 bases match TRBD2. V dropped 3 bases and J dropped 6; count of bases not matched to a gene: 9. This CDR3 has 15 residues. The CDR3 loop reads CASSFLAVDTDTQYF. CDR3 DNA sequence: TGTGCCAGCAGTTTCCTAGCGGTGGATACGGATACGCAGTATTTT.

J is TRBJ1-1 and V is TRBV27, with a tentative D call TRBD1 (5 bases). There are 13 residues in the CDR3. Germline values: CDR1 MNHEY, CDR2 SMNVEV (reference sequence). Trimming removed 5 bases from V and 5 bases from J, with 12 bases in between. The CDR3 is CASSKLQVTEAFF. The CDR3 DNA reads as TGTGCCAGCAGTAAACTACAGGTAACTGAAGCTTTCTTT.

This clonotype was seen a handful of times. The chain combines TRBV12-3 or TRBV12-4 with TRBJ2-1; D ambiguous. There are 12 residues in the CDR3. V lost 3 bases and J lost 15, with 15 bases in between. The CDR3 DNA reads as TGTGCCAGCAGTTTTGGCCCCTTTTCGTCGTTCTTC. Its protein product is CASSFGPFSSFF.

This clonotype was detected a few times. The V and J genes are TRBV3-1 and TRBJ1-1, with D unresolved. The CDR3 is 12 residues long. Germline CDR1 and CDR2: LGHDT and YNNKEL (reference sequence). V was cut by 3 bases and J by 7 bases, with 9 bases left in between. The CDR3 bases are TGTGCCAGCAGCCAGTACAGAGATGAAGCTTTCTTT. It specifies CASSQYRDEAFF.

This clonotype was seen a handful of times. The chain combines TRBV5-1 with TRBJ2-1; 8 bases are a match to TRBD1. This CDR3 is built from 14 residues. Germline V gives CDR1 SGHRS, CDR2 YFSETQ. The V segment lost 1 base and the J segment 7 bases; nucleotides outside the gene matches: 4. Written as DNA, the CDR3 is TGCGCCAGCAGCTTGCCAGGGGGCGGTAATGAGCAGTTCTTC. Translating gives CASSLPGGGNEQFF. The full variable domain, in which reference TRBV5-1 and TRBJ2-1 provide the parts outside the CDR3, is KAGVTQTPRYLIKTRGQQVTLSCSPISGHRSVSWYQQTPGQGLQFLFEYFSETQRNKGNFPGRFSGRQFSNSRSEMNVSTLELGDSALYLCASSLPGGGNEQFFGPGTRLTVL.

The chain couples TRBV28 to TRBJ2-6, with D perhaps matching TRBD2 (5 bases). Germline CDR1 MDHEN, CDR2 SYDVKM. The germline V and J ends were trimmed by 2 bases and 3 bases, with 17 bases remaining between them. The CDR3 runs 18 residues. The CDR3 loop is CASSLLARGIGGANVLTF. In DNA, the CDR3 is TGTGCCAGCAGTTTACTTGCCCGGGGTATTGGTGGGGCCAACGTCCTGACTTTC.

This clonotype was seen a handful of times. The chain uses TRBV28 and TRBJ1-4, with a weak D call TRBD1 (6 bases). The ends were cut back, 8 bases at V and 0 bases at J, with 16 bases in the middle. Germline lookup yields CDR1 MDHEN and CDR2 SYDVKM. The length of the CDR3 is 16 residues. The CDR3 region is CASRSGRGPTNEKLFF. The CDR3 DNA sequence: TGTGCCAGCCGCTCTGGCAGGGGACCAACTAATGAAAAACTGTTTTTT.

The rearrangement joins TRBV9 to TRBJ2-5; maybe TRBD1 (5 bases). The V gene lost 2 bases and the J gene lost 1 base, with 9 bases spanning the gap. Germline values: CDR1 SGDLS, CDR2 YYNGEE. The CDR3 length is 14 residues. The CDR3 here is CASSVSGIQETQYF. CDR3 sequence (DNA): TGTGCCAGCAGCGTTTCAGGGATCCAAGAGACCCAGTACTTC.

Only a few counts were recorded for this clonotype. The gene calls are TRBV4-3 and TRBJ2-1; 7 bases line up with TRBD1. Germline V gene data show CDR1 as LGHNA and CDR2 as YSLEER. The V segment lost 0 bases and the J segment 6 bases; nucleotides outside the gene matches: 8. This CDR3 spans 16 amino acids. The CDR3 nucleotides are TGCGCCAGCAGCCAAGATTGGCCAGGGGGTACCAATGAGCAGTTCTTC. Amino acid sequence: CASSQDWPGGTNEQFF.

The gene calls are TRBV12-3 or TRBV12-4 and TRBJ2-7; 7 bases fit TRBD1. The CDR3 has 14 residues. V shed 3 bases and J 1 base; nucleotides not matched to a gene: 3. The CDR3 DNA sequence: TGTGCCAGCAGTTTTCAGGGGGAGTCCTACGAGCAGTACTTC. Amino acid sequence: CASSFQGESYEQYF.

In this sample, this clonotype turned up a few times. The CDR3: CASSPTGALLYEQYF. The CDR3 DNA reads TGTGCCAGCAGCCCAACAGGGGCCCTCCTGTACGAGCAGTACTTC. The genes are TRBV7-2 and TRBJ2-7; 7 nucleotides align to TRBD1. The CDR3 length is 15 residues. CDR1 SGHTA and CDR2 FQGNSA come from the germline V gene. Trimming at V came to 5 bases and at J to 4 bases, leaving 11 bases not matched to a gene.

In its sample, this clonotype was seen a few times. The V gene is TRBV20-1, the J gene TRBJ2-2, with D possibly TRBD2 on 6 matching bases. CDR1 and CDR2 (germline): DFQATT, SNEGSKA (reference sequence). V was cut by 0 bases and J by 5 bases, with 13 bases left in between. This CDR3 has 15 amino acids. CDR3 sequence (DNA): TGCAGTGCTAGAGATCTGGCTGGAGGGACCGGGGAGCTGTTTTTT. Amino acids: CSARDLAGGTGELFF.

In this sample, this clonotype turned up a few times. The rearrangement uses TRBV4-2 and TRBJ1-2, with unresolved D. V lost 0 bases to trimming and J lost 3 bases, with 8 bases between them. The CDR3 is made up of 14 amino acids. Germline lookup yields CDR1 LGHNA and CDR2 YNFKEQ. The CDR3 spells CASSQDGADYGYTF. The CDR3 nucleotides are TGTGCCAGCAGCCAAGATGGAGCGGACTATGGCTACACCTTC.

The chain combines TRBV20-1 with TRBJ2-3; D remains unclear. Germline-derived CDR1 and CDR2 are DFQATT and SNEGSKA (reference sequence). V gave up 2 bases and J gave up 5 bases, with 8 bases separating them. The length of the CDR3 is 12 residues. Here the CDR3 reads CSARWSGDTQYF. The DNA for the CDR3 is TGCAGTGCTAGATGGAGTGGAGATACGCAGTATTTT.

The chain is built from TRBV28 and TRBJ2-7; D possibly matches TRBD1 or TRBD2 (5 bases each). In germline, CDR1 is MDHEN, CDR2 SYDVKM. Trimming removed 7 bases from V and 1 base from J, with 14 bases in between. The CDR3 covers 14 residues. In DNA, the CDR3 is TGTGCCAGCACAGAACTAGACAGATCCTACGAGCAGTACTTC. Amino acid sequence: CASTELDRSYEQYF.

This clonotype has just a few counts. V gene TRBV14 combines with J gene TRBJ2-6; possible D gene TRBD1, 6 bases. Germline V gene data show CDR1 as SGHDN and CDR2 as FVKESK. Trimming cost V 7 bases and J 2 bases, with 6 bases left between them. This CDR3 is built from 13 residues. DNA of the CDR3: TGTGCCAGCAACAGGGCTGGGGCCAACGTCCTGACTTTC. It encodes CASNRAGANVLTF.

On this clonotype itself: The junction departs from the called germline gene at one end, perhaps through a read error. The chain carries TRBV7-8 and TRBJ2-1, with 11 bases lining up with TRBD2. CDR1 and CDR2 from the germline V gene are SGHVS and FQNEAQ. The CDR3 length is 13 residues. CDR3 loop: CASSLELAGAEIF. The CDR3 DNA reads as TGTGCCAGCAGCTTGGAACTAGCGGGAGCGGAAATCTTC. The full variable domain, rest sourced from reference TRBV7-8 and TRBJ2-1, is GAGVSQSPRYKVAKRGQDVALRCDPISGHVSLFWYQQALGQGPEFLTYFQNEAQLDKSGLPSDRFFAERPEGSVSTLKIQRTQQEDSAVYLCASSLELAGAEIFGPGTRLTVL.

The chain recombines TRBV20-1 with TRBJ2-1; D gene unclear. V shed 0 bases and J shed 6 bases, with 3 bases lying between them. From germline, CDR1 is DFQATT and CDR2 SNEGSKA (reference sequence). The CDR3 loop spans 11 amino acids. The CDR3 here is CSARDSNEQFF. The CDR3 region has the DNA TGCAGTGCTAGAGATAGCAATGAGCAGTTCTTC.

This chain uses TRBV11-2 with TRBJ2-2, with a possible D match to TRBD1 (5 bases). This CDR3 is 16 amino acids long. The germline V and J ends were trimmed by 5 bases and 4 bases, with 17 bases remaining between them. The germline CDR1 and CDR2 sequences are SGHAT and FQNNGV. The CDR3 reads CASSGPDRVLTGELFF. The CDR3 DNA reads TGTGCCAGCAGCGGACCAGACAGAGTTCTCACCGGGGAGCTGTTTTTT. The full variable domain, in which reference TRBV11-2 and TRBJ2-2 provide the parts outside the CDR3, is EAGVAQSPRYKIIEKRQSVAFWCNPISGHATLYWYQQILGQGPKLLIQFQNNGVVDDSQLPKDRFSAERLKGVDSTLKIQPAKLEDSAVYLCASSGPDRVLTGELFFGEGSRLTVL.

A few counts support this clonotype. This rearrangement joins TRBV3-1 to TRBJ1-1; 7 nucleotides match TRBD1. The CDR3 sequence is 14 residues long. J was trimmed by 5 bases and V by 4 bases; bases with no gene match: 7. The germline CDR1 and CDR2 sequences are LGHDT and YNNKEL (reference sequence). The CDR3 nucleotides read TGTGCCAGCAGCCGTAGGGGGCGGGATACTGAAGCTTTCTTT. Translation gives CASSRRGRDTEAFF.

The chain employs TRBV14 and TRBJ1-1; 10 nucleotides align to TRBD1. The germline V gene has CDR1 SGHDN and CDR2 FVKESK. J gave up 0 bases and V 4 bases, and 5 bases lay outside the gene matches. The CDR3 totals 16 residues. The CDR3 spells CASSRGQGTLNTEAFF. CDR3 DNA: TGTGCCAGCAGCCGGGGACAGGGGACATTGAACACTGAAGCTTTCTTT.

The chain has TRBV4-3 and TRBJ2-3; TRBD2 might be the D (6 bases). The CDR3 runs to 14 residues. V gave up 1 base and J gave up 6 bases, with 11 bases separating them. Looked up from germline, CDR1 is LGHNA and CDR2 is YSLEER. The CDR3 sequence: CASSQVGGLDTQYF. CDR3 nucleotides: TGCGCCAGCAGCCAAGTAGGAGGGCTGGATACGCAGTATTTT.

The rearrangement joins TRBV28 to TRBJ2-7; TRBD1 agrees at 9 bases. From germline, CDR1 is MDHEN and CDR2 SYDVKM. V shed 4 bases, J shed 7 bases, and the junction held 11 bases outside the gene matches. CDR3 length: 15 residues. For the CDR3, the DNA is TGTGCCAGCAGTTCCCCAGGGACAGGGAAGCTGGAGCAGTACTTC. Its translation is CASSSPGTGKLEQYF.